Presented here are 29 T cell receptor beta chains from one specimen sequenced in a study of OX40 agonist ivuxolimab in advanced cancers. The method was immunoSEQ multiplex PCR; TCRdb's version includes in-frame clones alone and lacks a portion of them. Among approximately 99,000 clones listed, around 93% were seen once. The sequencing used CD4+ or CD8+ T cells sorted from blood, collected in a trial of the OX40 agonist ivuxolimab. Receptor source: an adult with an advanced solid tumor such as melanoma, head and neck, liver or kidney cancer.

The V and J genes are TRBV10-2 and TRBJ1-5; TRBD1 matches 7 bases. Germline CDR1 and CDR2: WSHSY and SAAADI. CDR3 size: 14 residues. Trimming at V came to 0 bases and at J to 6 bases, leaving 2 bases not matched to a gene. CDR3 nucleotides: TGCGCCAGCAGTGAGTCGACAGGGTTTCAGCCCCAGCATTTT. This encodes CASSESTGFQPQHF.

In its sample, this clone was seen a few times. CDR3 sequence: CASSPGYQPQHF. DNA of the CDR3: TGTGCCAGCAGTCCAGGATATCAGCCCCAGCATTTT. V usage is TRBV27 and J usage is TRBJ1-5; D not resolved. In germline, CDR1 is MNHEY, CDR2 SMNVEV (reference sequence). The CDR3 length is 12 residues. V was clipped by 5 bases and J by 5 bases, with 7 bases between them.

The chain is built from TRBV29-1 and TRBJ2-5; 7 bases align to TRBD2. Germline V CDR1 and CDR2: SQVTM, ANQGSEA. This CDR3 is 13 amino acids long. The trim removed 6 bases at V and 4 bases at J, leaving 8 bases unmatched. The CDR3 DNA sequence: TGCAGCGTGGTCCGGGACTACCCAGAGACCCAGTACTTC. Translated: CSVVRDYPETQYF.

The DNA of the CDR3 is TGTGCCAGCAGTGCGTCGGACTCCGCGGGGTGGTATAGCACAGATACGCAGTATTTT. Its protein is CASSASDSAGWYSTDTQYF. This chain links TRBV2 with TRBJ2-3, with D possibly TRBD2 on 6 matching bases. CDR3 length: 19 residues. CDR1 SNHLY and CDR2 FYNNEI come from the germline V gene. V was trimmed by 4 bases and J by 0 bases, leaving 23 bases between them.

The CDR3 protein is CASSEGQHSGEQYF. The CDR3 DNA sequence: TGTGCCAGCAGTGAGGGACAGCACTCAGGCGAGCAGTACTTC. The V and J genes are TRBV6-4 and TRBJ2-7, with 7 nucleotides matching TRBD1. There are 14 residues in the CDR3. With V trimmed by 3 bases and J by 6 bases, 8 bases remained unmatched. Germline values: CDR1 MRHNA, CDR2 SNTAGT.

This chain connects TRBV6-1 to TRBJ1-4; D perhaps matches TRBD1 (5 bases). Trimming removed 5 bases at V and 3 bases at J, with 13 bases between. Germline V gene sequence: CDR1 MNHNS, CDR2 SASEGT. This CDR3 contains 15 residues. The CDR3 sequence is CASSPQTASNEKLFF. The CDR3 coding sequence is TGTGCCAGCAGTCCTCAGACAGCATCTAATGAAAAACTGTTTTTT.

The chain recombines TRBV12-5 with TRBJ2-6; unclear D gene. Germline CDR1 is LGHNT and CDR2 is FRNRAP. This CDR3 region has 18 residues. The V end lost 2 bases, the J end lost 0 bases, and 14 bases lay between the germline ends. In nucleotides, the CDR3 is TGTGCTAGTGGTTTGACGGCAGAGACCATCTCTGGGGCCAACGTCCTGACTTTC. Translated, it gives CASGLTAETISGANVLTF.

The chain joins TRBV30 to TRBJ1-4; 8 bases match TRBD1. Germline CDR1 GTSNPN, CDR2 SVGIG (reference sequence). V gave up 4 bases and J gave up 5 bases; unmatched junction bases: 6. This CDR3 is 14 amino acids long. CDR3 loop: CAWTMGQVNEKLFF. CDR3 sequence (DNA): TGTGCCTGGACGATGGGACAGGTGAATGAAAAACTGTTTTTT.

The genes are TRBV5-6 and TRBJ2-3, with D possibly being TRBD2 (6 bases). The V end lost 3 bases, the J end lost 0 bases, and 11 bases lay between the germline ends. This CDR3 region has 15 residues. Germline CDR1 and CDR2: SGHDT and YYEEEE. CDR3 DNA sequence: TGTGCCAGCAGCTCTCCGGGACTTAGCACAGATACGCAGTATTTT. It yields the protein CASSSPGLSTDTQYF.

The CDR3 here is CASSIVGGPQHF. In DNA, the CDR3 is TGTGCCAGTAGTATAGTGGGCGGTCCCCAGCATTTT. The chain is built from TRBV19 and TRBJ1-5; D gene unclear. Trimming shortened V by 1 base and J by 10 bases, and 8 bases separated the two germline ends. Looked up from germline, CDR1 is LNHDA and CDR2 is SQIVND (reference sequence). The CDR3 is 12 amino acids.

This sequence joins TRBV29-1 and TRBJ2-5; D is undetermined. This CDR3 is built from 12 residues. The germline CDR1 and CDR2 sequences are SQVTM and ANQGSEA. Trimming shortened V by 5 bases and J by 2 bases, and 9 bases separated the two germline ends. The CDR3 nucleotides read TGCAGCGTTTCGGTCGGACAAGAGACCCAGTACTTC. Its protein is CSVSVGQETQYF.

About this clone: One end of the junction does not line up with germline, which may come from a read error. The chain carries TRBV7-7 and TRBJ2-2, with D perhaps matching TRBD2 (6 bases). CDR1 is SSHAT and CDR2 is FNYEAQ in the germline V gene (reference sequence). The CDR3 runs 14 residues. The CDR3 DNA reads TGTGCTAGCAGTTTGGGGGGGAACACCGGGGAGCTGTTTTTT. It codes for CASSLGGNTGELFF.

This clone was detected a few times. The CDR3 sequence: CASSLAESGNTIYF. The CDR3 bases are TGCGCCAGCAGCTTGGCAGAATCTGGAAACACCATATATTTT. V and J are TRBV5-1 and TRBJ1-3; D not certain. The germline CDR1 and CDR2 sequences are SGHRS and YFSETQ. The CDR3 sequence is 14 residues long. V was clipped by 0 bases and J by 1 base, with 5 bases between them.

The rearrangement uses TRBV5-1 and TRBJ1-2; D might be TRBD1 (6 bases). The CDR3 consists of 13 residues. The germline CDR1 and CDR2 sequences are SGHRS and YFSETQ. Between the trimmed V and J ends, which lost 0 bases and 7 bases, there was a span of 10 bases. CDR3 amino acids: CASSLESGAGYTF. CDR3 nucleotide sequence: TGCGCCAGCAGCTTGGAGTCAGGGGCTGGCTACACCTTC. Using reference TRBV5-1 and TRBJ1-2 for the parts outside the CDR3, the full variable domain is KAGVTQTPRYLIKTRGQQVTLSCSPISGHRSVSWYQQTPGQGLQFLFEYFSETQRNKGNFPGRFSGRQFSNSRSEMNVSTLELGDSALYLCASSLESGAGYTFGSGTRLTVV.

This chain uses TRBV15 with TRBJ2-3; 9 bases line up with TRBD1. The length of the CDR3 is 14 residues. Germline CDR1 LNHNV, CDR2 YYDKDF (reference sequence). V trimming: 1 base; J trimming: 10 bases; junction bases outside the gene matches: 6. The CDR3 DNA sequence: TGTGCCACCAGCAGAGCAAGGACAGGGGATGCGCAGTATTTT. It yields the protein CATSRARTGDAQYF.

The genes are TRBV29-1 and TRBJ1-1; possible D gene TRBD1, 6 bases. Trimming left V 7 bases short and J 7 bases short, with 16 bases between. Germline V lookup: CDR1 SQVTM, CDR2 ANQGSEA. CDR3 length: 12 amino acids. The CDR3 DNA is TGCAGCGGCGGGGAACAGGGTGTTGAAGCTTTCTTT. The encoded protein is CSGGEQGVEAFF.

This CDR3 reads CASSGTGRGSSEAFF. DNA for the CDR3: TGCGCCAGCAGCGGGACAGGGCGGGGTAGTTCTGAAGCTTTCTTT. The rearrangement links TRBV5-1 to TRBJ1-1, with 9 bases matching TRBD1. The CDR3 totals 15 residues. Trimming removed 4 bases from V and 6 bases from J; junction bases left unmatched: 10. In germline, CDR1 is SGHRS, CDR2 YFSETQ.

The sample holds one count of this clone. Other DNA sequences in this sample translate to the same CDR3. J is TRBJ2-1 and V is TRBV15; D is possibly TRBD2 (6 bases). V lost 2 bases and J lost 10, with 9 bases in between. The CDR3 runs 12 residues. Germline-derived CDR1 and CDR2 are LNHNV and YYDKDF (reference sequence). The CDR3 is CATSRSLAEQFF. The CDR3 coding sequence is TGTGCCACCAGCAGAAGTCTAGCGGAGCAGTTCTTC.

A few counts support this clone. This chain joins TRBV10-3 and TRBJ1-5; D uncertain. V gave up 8 bases and J gave up 1 base, with 9 bases separating them. This CDR3 is 13 amino acids long. Germline V gene sequence: CDR1 ENHRY, CDR2 SYGVKD. The CDR3, as DNA: TGTGCCATCGGGAGGGAGAGCAATCAGCCCCAGCATTTT. Translation gives CAIGRESNQPQHF.

The genes are TRBV25-1 and TRBJ1-5; no clear D gene. The CDR3 sequence is 12 residues long. CDR1 MGHDK and CDR2 SYGVNS come from the germline V gene. V shed 3 bases and J shed 3 bases, with 3 bases lying between them. The CDR3 DNA follows: TGTGCCAGCAGTGATTCCAATCAGCCCCAGCATTTT. Translated: CASSDSNQPQHF. The whole variable domain, filled in from reference TRBV25-1 and TRBJ1-5, reads EADIYQTPRYLVIGTGKKITLECSQTMGHDKMYWYQQDPGMELHLIHYSYGVNSTEKGDLSSESTVSRIRTEHFPLTLESARPSHTSQYLCASSDSNQPQHFGDGTRLSIL.

V is TRBV4-1 and J is TRBJ2-4, with TRBD2 identical over 13 bases. This CDR3 has 18 amino acids. V gave up 1 base and J gave up 6 bases; unmatched junction bases: 9. Germline CDR1 MGHRA, CDR2 YSYEKL. The CDR3 DNA reads as TGCGCCAGCAGCCAAGTAAGGACTAGCGGGAGTCGGGGAAACATTCAGTACTTC. Residues: CASSQVRTSGSRGNIQYF.

The chain has TRBV7-9 and TRBJ2-3; a weak D match, TRBD2 (6 bases). This CDR3 comprises 13 residues. V was pared by 4 bases and J by 2 bases, with 7 bases between. Germline values: CDR1 SEHNR, CDR2 FQNEAQ (reference sequence). CDR3 DNA: TGTGCCAGCAGCTGGGGACTCACAGATACGCAGTATTTT. This codes for CASSWGLTDTQYF.

V and J are TRBV5-4 and TRBJ1-1, with D unclear. The V end lost 4 bases, the J end lost 11 bases, and 18 bases lay between the germline ends. The CDR3 extends over 13 amino acids. Germline CDR1 is SGHNT and CDR2 is YYREEE (reference sequence). CDR3 sequence (DNA): TGTGCCAGCAGCCCAAATGAGGGAGGGATGGCTTTCTTT. Encoded protein: CASSPNEGGMAFF. The whole variable domain, remainder taken from reference TRBV5-4 and TRBJ1-1, is ETGVTQSPTHLIKTRGQQVTLRCSSQSGHNTVSWYQQALGQGPQFIFQYYREEENGRGNFPPRFSGLQFPNYSSELNVNALELDDSALYLCASSPNEGGMAFFGQGTRLTVV.

The chain employs TRBV2 and TRBJ2-2; D is unresolved. The V end lost 9 bases, the J end lost 0 bases, and 11 bases lay between the germline ends. Germline values: CDR1 SNHLY, CDR2 FYNNEI. This CDR3 is built from 14 residues. The DNA of the CDR3 is TGTGCCAGTGGACGGATCGCGAACACCGGGGAGCTGTTTTTT. As protein: CASGRIANTGELFF.

This CDR3 reads CSPPSSYNEQFF. The CDR3 coding sequence is TGCAGCCCTCCGAGCTCCTACAATGAGCAGTTCTTC. The chain joins TRBV29-1 to TRBJ2-1, with D uncertain. The CDR3 extends over 12 amino acids. Germline V gene sequence: CDR1 SQVTM, CDR2 ANQGSEA. V lost 8 bases to trimming and J lost 0 bases, with 8 bases between them.

The rearrangement links TRBV7-3 to TRBJ2-1; D possibly corresponds to TRBD2 (7 bases). The CDR3 totals 16 residues. Trimming removed 2 bases from V and 7 bases from J, with 18 bases in between. Germline V gene lookup returns CDR1 SGHTA and CDR2 FQGTGA. The CDR3 region has the DNA TGTGCCAGCAGCTTATCCCCGGGGGGCCTCCAGAATGAGCAGTTCTTC. Translation: CASSLSPGGLQNEQFF.

Turning to this clone: The junction shows a germline mismatch at one end, possibly a read error. The CDR3 DNA sequence: TGTGCCAGCAGGGAAGGGCAAGATACGCAGTATTTT. This encodes CASREGQDTQYF. The rearrangement links TRBV6-1 to TRBJ2-3, with D unresolved. Germline-derived CDR1 and CDR2 are MNHNS and SASEGT. The CDR3 sequence is 12 residues long.

CDR3 nucleotides: TGTGCCAGCAGTCCTCCCGGGCCAGCCGCGGAGGCTTTCTTT. As protein: CASSPPGPAAEAFF. The chain uses TRBV6-5 and TRBJ1-1; D ambiguous. The CDR3 has 14 residues. Germline loops: CDR1 MNHEY, CDR2 SVGAGI. The V end lost 5 bases, the J end lost 11 bases, and 21 bases lay between the germline ends.

The chain is built from TRBV21-1 and TRBJ2-3; TRBD2, the D gene given by the table, was not confirmed from the DNA. TRBV21-1 is labeled a pseudogene. The CDR3 sequence is 17 residues long. As DNA, the CDR3 is TGTGCCAGCAGCAAAGATGATCGGACTCAGAATGGGGATACGCAGTATTTT. It yields the protein CASSKDDRTQNGDTQYF.